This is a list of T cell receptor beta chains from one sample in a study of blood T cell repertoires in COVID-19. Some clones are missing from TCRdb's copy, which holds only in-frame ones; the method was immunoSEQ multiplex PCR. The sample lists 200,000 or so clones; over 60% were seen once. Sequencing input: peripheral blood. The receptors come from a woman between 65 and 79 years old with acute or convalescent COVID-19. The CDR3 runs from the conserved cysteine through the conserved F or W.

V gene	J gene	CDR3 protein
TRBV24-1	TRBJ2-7	CATSDPAGPLHEQYF
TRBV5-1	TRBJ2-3	CASSFLQGQGTDTQYF
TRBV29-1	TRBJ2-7	CSVVGDPYAEQYF
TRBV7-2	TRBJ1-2	CASSPTGTSYGYTF
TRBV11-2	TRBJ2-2	CASSDPAKRTTGELFF
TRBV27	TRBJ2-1	CASSLASDRVNYNEQFF
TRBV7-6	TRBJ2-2	CASSRLGRDNTGELFF
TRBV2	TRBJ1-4	CASSNRDRAEKLFF
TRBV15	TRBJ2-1	CATSRGSGSSYNEQFF
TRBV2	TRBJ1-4	CASRETGAGEKLFF
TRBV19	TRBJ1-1	CASSVSQGNRPAFF
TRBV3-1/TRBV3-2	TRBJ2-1	CASSQDSGLGWGEQFF
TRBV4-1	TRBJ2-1	CASSQDLRPNEQFF
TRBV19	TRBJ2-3	CASSIFGGDTQYF
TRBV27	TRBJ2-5	CASRGLAGSETQYF
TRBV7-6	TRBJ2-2	CASSLLAIAGELFF
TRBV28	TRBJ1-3	CASSSGPGQSSGNTIYF
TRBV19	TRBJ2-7	CASKASGSYEQYF
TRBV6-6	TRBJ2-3	CASSYPGGDTQYF
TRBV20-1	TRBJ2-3	CSAIQSDTQYF
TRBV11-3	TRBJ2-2	CASSSGTGRDTGELFF
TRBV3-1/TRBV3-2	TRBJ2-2	CASSQDGTGGSGELFF
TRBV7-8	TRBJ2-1	CASSPWTSGRPYNEQFF
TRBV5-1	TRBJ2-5	CASSFGGQGGETQYF
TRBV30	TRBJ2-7	CACEKRGTEQYF
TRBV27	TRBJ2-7	CASSLYGTGTGLPYEQYF
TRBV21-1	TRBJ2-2	CASSKWGHYRAGELFF
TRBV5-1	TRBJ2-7	CASSLELAGGGEQYF
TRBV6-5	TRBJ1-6	CASAKREDSPLHF